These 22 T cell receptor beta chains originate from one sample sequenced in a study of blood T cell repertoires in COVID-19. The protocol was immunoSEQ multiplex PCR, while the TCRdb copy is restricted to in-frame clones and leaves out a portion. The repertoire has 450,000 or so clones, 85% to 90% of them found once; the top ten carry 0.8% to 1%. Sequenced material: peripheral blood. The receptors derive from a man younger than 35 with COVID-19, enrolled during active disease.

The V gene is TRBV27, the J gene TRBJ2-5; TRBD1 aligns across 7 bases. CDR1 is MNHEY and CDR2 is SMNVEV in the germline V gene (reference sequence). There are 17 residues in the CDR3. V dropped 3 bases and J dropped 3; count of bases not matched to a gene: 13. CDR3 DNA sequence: TGTGCCAGCAGTTTCAACCGACCCAGACAGGGAGAAGAGACCCAGTACTTC. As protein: CASSFNRPRQGEETQYF.

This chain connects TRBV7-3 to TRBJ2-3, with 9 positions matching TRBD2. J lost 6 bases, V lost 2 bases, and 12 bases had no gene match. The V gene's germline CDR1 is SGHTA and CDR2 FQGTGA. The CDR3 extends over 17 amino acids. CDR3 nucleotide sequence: TGTGCCAGCAGCTTATCCGGCGGGAGGGCCTACATGGATACGCAGTATTTT. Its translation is CASSLSGGRAYMDTQYF. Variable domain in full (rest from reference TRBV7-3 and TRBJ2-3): GAGVSQTPSNKVTEKGKYVELRCDPISGHTALYWYRQSLGQGPEFLIYFQGTGAADDSGLPNDRFFAVRPEGSVSTLKIQRTERGDSAVYLCASSLSGGRAYMDTQYFGPGTRLTVL.

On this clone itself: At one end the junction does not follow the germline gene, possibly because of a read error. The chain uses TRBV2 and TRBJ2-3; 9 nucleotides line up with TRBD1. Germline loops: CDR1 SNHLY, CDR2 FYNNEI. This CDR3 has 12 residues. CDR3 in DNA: TGTGCCAGCAGTGATGCGGGACAGGGTGGGAATTTT. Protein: CASSDAGQGGNF. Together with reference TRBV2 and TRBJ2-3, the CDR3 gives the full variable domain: EPEVTQTPSHQVTQMGQEVILRCVPISNHLYFYWYRQILGQKVEFLVSFYNNEISEKSEIFDDQFSVERPDGSNFTLKIRSTKLEDSAMYFCASSDAGQGGNFGPGTRLTVL.

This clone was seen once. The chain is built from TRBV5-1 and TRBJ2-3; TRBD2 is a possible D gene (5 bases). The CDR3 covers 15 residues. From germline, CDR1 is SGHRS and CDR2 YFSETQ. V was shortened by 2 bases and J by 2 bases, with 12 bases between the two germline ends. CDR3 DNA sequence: TGCGCCAGCAGCTTCGCGGGCAGGATCACAGATACGCAGTATTTT. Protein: CASSFAGRITDTQYF.

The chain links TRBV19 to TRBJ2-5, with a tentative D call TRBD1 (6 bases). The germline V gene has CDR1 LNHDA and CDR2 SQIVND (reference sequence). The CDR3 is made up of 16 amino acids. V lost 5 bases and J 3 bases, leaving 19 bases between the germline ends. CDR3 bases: TGTGCCAGTAGTCTGGAAACAGGGTTGGTAGAAGAGACCCAGTACTTC. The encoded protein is CASSLETGLVEETQYF.

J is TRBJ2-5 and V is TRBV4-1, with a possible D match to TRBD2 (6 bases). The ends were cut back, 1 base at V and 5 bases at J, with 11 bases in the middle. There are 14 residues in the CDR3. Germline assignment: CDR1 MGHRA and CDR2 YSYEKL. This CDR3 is CASSQVTGVETQYF. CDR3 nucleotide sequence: TGCGCCAGCAGCCAAGTTACGGGAGTCGAGACCCAGTACTTC.

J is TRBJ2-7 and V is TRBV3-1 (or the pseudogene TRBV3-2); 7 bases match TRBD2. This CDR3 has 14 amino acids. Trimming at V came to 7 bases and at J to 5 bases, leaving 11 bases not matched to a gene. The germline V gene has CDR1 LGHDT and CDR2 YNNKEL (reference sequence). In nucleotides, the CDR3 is TGTGCCAGCATCCTCTCTAGCGGTGGGGACGAGCAGTACTTC. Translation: CASILSSGGDEQYF.

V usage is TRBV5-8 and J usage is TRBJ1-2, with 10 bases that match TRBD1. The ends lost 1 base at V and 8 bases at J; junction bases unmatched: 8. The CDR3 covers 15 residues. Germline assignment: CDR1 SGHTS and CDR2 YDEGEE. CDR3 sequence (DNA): TGTGCCAGCAGCTTGTTAGACAGGGGGCTTCGAGGCTACACCTTC. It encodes CASSLLDRGLRGYTF.

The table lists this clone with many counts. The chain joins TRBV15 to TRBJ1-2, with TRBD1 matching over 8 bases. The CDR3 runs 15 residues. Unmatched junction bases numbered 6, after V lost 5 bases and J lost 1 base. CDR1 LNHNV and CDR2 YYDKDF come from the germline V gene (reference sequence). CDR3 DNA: TGTGCCACCAGCGAAAACAGGGGGATTAACTATGGCTACACCTTC. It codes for CATSENRGINYGYTF.

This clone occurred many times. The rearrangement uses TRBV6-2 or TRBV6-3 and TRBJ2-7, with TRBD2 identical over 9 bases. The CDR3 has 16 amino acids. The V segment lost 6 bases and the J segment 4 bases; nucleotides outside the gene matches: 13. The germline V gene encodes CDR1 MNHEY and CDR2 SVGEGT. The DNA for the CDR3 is TGTGCCAGCAGCCCTCCCGGGCTAGCGGGGTGGTACGAGCAGTACTTC. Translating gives CASSPPGLAGWYEQYF.

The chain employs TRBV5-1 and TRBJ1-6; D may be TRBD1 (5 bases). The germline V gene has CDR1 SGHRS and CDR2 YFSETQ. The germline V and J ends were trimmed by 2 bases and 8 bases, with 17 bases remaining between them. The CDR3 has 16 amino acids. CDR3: CASSLSRAGKDSPLHF. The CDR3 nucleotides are TGCGCCAGCAGCTTAAGCAGGGCCGGAAAGGATTCACCCCTCCACTTT.

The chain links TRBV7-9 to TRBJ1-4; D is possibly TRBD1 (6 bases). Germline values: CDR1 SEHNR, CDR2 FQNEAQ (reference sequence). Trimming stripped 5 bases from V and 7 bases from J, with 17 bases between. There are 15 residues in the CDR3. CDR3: CASSQQQGAAEKLFF. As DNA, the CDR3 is TGTGCCAGCAGCCAACAACAGGGCGCCGCTGAAAAACTGTTTTTT.

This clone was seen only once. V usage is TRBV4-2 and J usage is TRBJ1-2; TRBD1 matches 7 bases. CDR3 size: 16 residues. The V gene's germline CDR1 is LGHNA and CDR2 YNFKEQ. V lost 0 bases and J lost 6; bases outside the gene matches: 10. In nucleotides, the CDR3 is TGTGCCAGCAGCCAAGATAGGTGGGACAGACAAAATGGCTACACCTTC. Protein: CASSQDRWDRQNGYTF.

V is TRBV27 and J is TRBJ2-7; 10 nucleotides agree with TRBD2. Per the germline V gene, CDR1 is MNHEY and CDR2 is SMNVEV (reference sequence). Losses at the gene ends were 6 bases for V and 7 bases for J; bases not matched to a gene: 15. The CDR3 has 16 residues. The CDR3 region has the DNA TGTGCCAGCAGACTAGCTAGCGGGAGTCCGCTGGGGGAGCAGTACTTC. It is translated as CASRLASGSPLGEQYF.

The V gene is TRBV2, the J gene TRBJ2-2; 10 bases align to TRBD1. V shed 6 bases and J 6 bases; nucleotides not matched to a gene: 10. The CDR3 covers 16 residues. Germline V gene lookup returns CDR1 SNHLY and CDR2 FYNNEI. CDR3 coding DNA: TGTGCCAGCAGACCCCGGACAGGGGGTGGTTCCGGGGAGCTGTTTTTT. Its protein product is CASRPRTGGGSGELFF.

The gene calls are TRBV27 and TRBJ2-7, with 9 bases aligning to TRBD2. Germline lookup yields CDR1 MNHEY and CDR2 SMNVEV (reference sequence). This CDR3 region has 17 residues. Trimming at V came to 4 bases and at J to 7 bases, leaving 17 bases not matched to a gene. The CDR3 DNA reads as TGTGCCAGCAGTTCCCCGGTGGAGGCGGGAGGGTCTGGAGAGCAGTACTTC. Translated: CASSSPVEAGGSGEQYF.

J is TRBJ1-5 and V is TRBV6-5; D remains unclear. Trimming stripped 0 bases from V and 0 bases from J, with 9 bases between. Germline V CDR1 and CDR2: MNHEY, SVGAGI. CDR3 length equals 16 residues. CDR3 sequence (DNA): TGTGCCAGCAGTTACTCCCGTACAAATAGCAATCAGCCCCAGCATTTT. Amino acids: CASSYSRTNSNQPQHF.

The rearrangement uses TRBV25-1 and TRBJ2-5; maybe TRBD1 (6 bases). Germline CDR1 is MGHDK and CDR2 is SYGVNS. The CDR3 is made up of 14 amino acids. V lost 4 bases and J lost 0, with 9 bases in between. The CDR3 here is CASSAGAYQETQYF. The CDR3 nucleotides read TGTGCCAGCAGTGCAGGGGCCTACCAAGAGACCCAGTACTTC.

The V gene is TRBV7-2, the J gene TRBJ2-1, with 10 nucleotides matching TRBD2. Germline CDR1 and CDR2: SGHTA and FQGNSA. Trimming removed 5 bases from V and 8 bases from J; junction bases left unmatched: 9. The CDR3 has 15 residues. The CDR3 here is CASSPAAGGQYEQFF. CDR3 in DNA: TGTGCCAGCAGCCCAGCAGCGGGGGGGCAGTATGAGCAGTTCTTC.

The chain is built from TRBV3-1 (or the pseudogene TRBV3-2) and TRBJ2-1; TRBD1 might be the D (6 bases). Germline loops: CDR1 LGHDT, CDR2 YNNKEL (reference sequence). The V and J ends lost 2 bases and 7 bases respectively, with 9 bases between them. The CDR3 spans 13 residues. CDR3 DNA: TGTGCCAGCAGCCAACGGACAGCGAATGAGCAGTTCTTC. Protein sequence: CASSQRTANEQFF.

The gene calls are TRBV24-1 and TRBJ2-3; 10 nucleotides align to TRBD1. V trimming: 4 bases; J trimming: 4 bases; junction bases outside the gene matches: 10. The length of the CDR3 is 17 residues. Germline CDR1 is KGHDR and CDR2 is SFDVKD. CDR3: CATSEADRGRLADTQYF. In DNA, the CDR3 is TGTGCCACCAGTGAAGCCGACAGGGGGCGCCTCGCAGATACGCAGTATTTT.

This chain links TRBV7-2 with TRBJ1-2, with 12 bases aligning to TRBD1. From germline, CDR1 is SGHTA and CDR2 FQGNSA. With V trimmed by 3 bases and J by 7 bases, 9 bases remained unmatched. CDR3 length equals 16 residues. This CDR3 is CASSLQPGQGAGGYTF. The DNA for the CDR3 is TGTGCCAGCAGCTTGCAACCGGGACAGGGGGCCGGTGGCTACACCTTC.